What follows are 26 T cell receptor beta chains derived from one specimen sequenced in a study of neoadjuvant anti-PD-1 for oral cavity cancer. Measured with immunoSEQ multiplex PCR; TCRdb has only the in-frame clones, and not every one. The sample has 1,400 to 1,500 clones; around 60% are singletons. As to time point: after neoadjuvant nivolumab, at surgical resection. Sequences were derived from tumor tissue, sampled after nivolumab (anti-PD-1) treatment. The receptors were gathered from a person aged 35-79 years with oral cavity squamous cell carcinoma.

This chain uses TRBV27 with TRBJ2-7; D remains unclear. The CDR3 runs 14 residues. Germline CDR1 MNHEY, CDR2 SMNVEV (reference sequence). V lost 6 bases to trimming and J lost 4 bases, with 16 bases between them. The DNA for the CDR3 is TGTGCCAGCAGCATATTGGGCAGCGCGTACGAGCAGTACTTC. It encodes CASSILGSAYEQYF.

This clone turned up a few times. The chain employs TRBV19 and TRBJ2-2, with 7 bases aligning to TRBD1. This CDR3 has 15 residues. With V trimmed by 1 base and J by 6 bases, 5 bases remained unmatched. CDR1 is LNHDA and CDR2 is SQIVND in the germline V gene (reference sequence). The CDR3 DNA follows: TGTGCCAGTAGTATAGTGGCAGGGGGTGCCGGGGAGCTGTTTTTT. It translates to CASSIVAGGAGELFF.

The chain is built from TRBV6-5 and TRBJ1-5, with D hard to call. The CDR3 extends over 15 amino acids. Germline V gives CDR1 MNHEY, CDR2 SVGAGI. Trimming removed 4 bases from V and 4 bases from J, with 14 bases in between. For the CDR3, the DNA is TGTGCCAGCAGTTCCCGGGCCACCAGTAATCAGCCCCAGCATTTT. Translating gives CASSSRATSNQPQHF.

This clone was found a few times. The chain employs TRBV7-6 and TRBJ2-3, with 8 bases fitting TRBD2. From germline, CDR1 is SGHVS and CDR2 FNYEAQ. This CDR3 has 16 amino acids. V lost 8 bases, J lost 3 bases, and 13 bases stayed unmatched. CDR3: CASGSMKREITDTQYF. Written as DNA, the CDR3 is TGTGCCAGCGGATCCATGAAGCGGGAGATTACAGATACGCAGTATTTT. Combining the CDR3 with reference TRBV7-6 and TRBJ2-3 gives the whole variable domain GAGVSQSPRYKVTKRGQDVALRCDPISGHVSLYWYRQALGQGPEFLTYFNYEAQQDKSGLPNDRFSAERPEGSISTLTIQRTEQRDSAMYRCASGSMKREITDTQYFGPGTRLTVL.

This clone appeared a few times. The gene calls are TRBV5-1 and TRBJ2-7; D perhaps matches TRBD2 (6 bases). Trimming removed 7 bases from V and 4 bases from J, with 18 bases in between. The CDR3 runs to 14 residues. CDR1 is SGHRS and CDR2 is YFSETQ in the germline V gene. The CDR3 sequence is CASGSGSGGYEQYF. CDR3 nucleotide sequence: TGCGCCAGCGGGTCCGGGAGTGGGGGGTACGAGCAGTACTTC. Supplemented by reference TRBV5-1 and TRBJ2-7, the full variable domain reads KAGVTQTPRYLIKTRGQQVTLSCSPISGHRSVSWYQQTPGQGLQFLFEYFSETQRNKGNFPGRFSGRQFSNSRSEMNVSTLELGDSALYLCASGSGSGGYEQYFGPGTRLTVT.

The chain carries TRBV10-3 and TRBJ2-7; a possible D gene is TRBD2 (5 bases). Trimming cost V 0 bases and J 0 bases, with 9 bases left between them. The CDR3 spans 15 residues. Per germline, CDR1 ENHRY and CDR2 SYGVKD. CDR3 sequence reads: CAISESGSPSYEQYF. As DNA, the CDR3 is TGTGCCATCAGTGAGTCGGGGAGTCCCTCCTACGAGCAGTACTTC.

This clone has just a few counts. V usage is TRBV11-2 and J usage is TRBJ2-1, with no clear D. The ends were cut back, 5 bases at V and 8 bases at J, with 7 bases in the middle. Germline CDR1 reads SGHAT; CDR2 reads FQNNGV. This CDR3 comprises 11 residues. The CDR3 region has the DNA TGTGCCAGCAGCCCCGGGCATGAGCAGTTCTTC. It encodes CASSPGHEQFF.

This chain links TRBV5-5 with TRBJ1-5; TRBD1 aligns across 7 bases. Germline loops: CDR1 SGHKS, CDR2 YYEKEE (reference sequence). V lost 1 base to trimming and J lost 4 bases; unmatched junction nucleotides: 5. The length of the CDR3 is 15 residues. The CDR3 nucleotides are TGTGCCAGCAGCTTGCAGACAGGGAAGAATCAGCCCCAGCATTTT. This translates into CASSLQTGKNQPQHF.

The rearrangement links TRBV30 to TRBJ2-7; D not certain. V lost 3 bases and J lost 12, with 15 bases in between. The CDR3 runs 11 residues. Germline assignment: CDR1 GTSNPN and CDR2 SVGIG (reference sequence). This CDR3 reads CAWSVDRIRYF. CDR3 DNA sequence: TGTGCCTGGAGCGTGGACCGGATTAGGTACTTC.

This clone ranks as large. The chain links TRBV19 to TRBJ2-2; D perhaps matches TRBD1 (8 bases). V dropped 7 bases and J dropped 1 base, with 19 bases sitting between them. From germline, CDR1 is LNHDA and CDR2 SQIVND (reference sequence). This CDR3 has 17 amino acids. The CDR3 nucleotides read TGTGCCAGTACTAGAAGGGGGGGACAGGTGAACACCGGGGAGCTGTTTTTT. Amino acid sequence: CASTRRGGQVNTGELFF.

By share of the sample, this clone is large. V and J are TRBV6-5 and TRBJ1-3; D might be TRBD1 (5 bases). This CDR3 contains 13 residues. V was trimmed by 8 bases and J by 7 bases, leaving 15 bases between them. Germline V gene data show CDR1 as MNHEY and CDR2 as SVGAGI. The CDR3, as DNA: TGTGCCAGCCGGTCCAGGGAGAGCAACACCATATATTTT. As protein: CASRSRESNTIYF.

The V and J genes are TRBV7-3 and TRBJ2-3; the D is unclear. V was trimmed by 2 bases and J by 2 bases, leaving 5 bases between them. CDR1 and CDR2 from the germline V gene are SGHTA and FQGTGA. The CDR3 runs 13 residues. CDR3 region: CASSLGYTDTQYF. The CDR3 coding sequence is TGTGCCAGCAGCTTAGGCTACACAGATACGCAGTATTTT.

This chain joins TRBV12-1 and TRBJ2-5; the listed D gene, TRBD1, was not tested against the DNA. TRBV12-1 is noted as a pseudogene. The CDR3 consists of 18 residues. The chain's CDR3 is CASSPTVLTNPLRETQYF. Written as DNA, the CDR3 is TGTGCCAGCAGCCCCACTGTCCTGACAAACCCTTTAAGGGAGACCCAGTACTTC.

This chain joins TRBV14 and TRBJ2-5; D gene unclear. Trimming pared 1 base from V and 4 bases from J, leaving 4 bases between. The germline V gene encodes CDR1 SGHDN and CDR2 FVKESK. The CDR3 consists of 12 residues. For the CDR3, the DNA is TGTGCCAGCAGCCAAGGTTCAGAGACCCAGTACTTC. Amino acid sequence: CASSQGSETQYF.

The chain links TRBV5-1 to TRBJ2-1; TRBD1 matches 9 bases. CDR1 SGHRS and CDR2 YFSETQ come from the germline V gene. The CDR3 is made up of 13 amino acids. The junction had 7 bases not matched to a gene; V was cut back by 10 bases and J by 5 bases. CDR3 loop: CACRTGVNNEQFF. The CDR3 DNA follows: TGCGCCTGCCGGACAGGGGTAAACAATGAGCAGTTCTTC.

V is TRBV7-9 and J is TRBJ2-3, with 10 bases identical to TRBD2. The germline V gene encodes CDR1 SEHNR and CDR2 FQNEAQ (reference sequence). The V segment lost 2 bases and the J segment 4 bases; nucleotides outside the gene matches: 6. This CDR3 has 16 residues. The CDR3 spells CASSLTSAGGPDTQYF. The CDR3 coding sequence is TGTGCCAGCAGCTTAACCTCAGCGGGAGGGCCAGATACGCAGTATTTT.

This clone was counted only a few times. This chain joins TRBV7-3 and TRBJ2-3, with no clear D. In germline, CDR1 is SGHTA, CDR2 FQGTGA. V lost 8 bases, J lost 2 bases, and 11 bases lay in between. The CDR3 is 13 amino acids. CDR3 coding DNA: TGTGCCAGCGGGGAAGGGTACACAGATACGCAGTATTTT. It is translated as CASGEGYTDTQYF.

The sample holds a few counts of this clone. The CDR3 region has the DNA TGTGCCAGCAGCCCCCCGACTAGCGGGATGAATGAGCAGTTCTTC. As protein: CASSPPTSGMNEQFF. The chain combines TRBV4-2 with TRBJ2-1; 11 positions agree with TRBD2. V trimming: 4 bases; J trimming: 7 bases; junction bases outside the gene matches: 6. Germline lookup yields CDR1 LGHNA and CDR2 YNFKEQ. CDR3 length equals 15 residues.

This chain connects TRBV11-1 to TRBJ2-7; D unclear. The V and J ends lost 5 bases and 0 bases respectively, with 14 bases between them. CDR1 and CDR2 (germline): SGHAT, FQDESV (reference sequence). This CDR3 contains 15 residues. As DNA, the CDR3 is TGTGCCAGCAGCCCCGGTGAGTTCATCTCCTACGAGCAGTACTTC. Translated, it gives CASSPGEFISYEQYF.

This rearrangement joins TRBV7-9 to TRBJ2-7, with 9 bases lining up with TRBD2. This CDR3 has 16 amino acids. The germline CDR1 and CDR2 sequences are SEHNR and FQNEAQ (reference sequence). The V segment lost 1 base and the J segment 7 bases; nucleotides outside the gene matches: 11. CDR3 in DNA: TGTGCCAGCAGCTTAGTCGGGTCTAGCGGGGCTGGGGAGCAGTACTTC. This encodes CASSLVGSSGAGEQYF. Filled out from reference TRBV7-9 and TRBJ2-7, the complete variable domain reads DTGVSQNPRHKITKRGQNVTFRCDPISEHNRLYWYRQTLGQGPEFLTYFQNEAQLEKSRLLSDRFSAERPKGSFSTLEIQRTEQGDSAMYLCASSLVGSSGAGEQYFGPGTRLTVT.

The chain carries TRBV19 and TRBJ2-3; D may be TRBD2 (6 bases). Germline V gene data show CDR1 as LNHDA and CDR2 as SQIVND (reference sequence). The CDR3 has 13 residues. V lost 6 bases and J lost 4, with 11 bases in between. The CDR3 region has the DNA TGTGCCAGTAGCGGGAGAGGGGCAGATACGCAGTATTTT. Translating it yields CASSGRGADTQYF.

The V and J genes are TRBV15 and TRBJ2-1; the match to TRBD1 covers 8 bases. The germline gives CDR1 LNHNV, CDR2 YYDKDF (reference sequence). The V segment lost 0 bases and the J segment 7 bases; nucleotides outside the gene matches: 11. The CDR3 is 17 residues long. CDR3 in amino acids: CATSRDLSTGVINEQFF. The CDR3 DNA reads TGTGCCACCAGCAGAGATCTATCGACAGGGGTGATAAATGAGCAGTTCTTC.

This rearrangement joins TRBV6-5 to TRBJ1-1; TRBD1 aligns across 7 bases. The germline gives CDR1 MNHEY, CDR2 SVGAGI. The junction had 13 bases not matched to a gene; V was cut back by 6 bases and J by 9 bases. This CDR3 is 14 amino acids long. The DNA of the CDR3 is TGTGCCAGCAGGCAACCGTCGGGACAGTTGCAAGCTTTCTTT. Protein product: CASRQPSGQLQAFF.

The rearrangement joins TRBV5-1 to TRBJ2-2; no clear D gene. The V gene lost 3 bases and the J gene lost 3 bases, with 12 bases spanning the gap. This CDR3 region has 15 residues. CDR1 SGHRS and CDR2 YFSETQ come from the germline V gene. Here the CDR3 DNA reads TGCGCCAGCAGCTCCCTCGCGGACGACACCGGGGAGCTGTTTTTT. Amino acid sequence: CASSSLADDTGELFF.

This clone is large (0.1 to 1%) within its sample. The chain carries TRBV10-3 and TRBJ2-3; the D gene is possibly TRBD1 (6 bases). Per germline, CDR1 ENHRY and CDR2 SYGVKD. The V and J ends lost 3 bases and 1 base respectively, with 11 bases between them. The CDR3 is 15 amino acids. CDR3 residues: CAISDTGSRTDTQYF. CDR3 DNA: TGTGCCATCAGTGATACAGGGTCCCGCACAGATACGCAGTATTTT.

Here the CDR3 DNA reads TGCGCCAGCCGAGGGCAGTCTAACTATGGCTACACCTTC. It yields the protein CASRGQSNYGYTF. The J gene is TRBJ1-2, the V gene TRBV4-1; D not resolved. CDR1 and CDR2 from the germline V gene are MGHRA and YSYEKL. Trimming cost V 8 bases and J 0 bases, with 10 bases left between them. This CDR3 is 13 amino acids long.